The clone carrying this T cell receptor (beta chain) was counted once. Its target is not known. Other DNA sequences in the sample encode the same CDR3. Naive CD8 cells were CD45RO-negative, positively selected for CCR7, excluding terminally differentiated effector memory CD45RA+ cells. This sample is drawn from a study of shared clonotypes between healthy human individuals. Overall study findings and caveats: Sharing across several donors was seen in 4.5% to 5.5% of naive CD4 clonotypes.

CDR3 length: 11 amino acids. Germline CDR1 is MNHNS and CDR2 is SASEGT. The germline V and J ends were trimmed by 2 bases and 5 bases, with 4 bases remaining between them. Genomic DNA of every subset was divided equally among multiple immunoSEQ plates. Original methodology: Filtering differed for immunoSEQ, which gave only junction sequences without quality scores. Only in-frame clones appear in the TCRdb table, and some are missing; sequencing was by immunoSEQ multiplex PCR. The DNA gave D and trimming, while V, J and clone size come from that table. The sample includes around 600,000 clones, roughly 98% of them seen just once.

This chain connects TRBV6-1 to TRBJ2-7, with D unresolved. The source of this sequence is a young man in good health. Sequenced: naive CD8+ T cells sorted from blood. Here the CDR3 DNA reads TGTGCCAGCAGTGAATGGGACGAGCAGTACTTC. Residues: CASSEWDEQYF.